The source of this T cell receptor beta chain is a study of cytomegalovirus exposure and HLA in healthy donors. Study as a whole: Among about 190 million T cells, an earlier analysis found about 110 million unique TCR beta sequences.

The PCR employed 60 Vbeta primers together with 13 Jbeta primers. Clones were read by immunoSEQ multiplex PCR, and TCRdb kept only the in-frame ones, dropping some. Of over 110,000 clones listed, about four fifths were seen once; the top ten hold less than 3%. A word on this clone: The antigen is undetermined.

Study-wide findings and caveats: V- and J-gene trimming in TCR beta was tied to a missense DCLRE1C variant by an analysis performed later.

Trimming cost V 0 bases and J 10 bases; bases outside gene matches: 6. The CDR3 covers 14 residues. Germline CDR1 reads MRHNA; CDR2 reads SNTAGT. The chain employs TRBV6-4 and TRBJ2-7, with TRBD1 matching 10 bases. The clonotype comes from a woman aged 18 to 35 in good health and CMV-seropositive. The specimen sequenced was PBMCs. In nucleotides, the CDR3 is TGTGCCAGCAGTGACTCACCGGGACAGGGGAAACAGTACTTC. Translation: CASSDSPGQGKQYF.